The rows below give T cell receptor beta chains drawn from one sample of a study of T cell changes during pregnancy in multiple sclerosis. Measured with immunoSEQ multiplex PCR; TCRdb has only the in-frame clones, and not every one. The sample records just over 40,000 clones, approximately 88% being singletons. The sequenced sample was peripheral blood, obtained in the first trimester of pregnancy. The receptors derive from a female donor in good health, enrolled as a control in a pregnancy study. The CDR3 runs from the conserved cysteine through the conserved F or W. The D gene is left open where the match is weak. Size is omitted from some rows. Given values are once, few, many or a class for expanded clones.

V gene	J gene	clone size	D gene	CDR3 protein	CDR3 DNA
TRBV4-2	TRBJ2-7	.	.	CASSQGDRETDEQYF	TGTGCCAGCAGCCAAGGAGACCGGGAGACCGACGAGCAGTACTTC
TRBV7-2	TRBJ2-1	once	.	CASSLDGYSSYNEQFF	TGTGCCAGCAGCTTAGACGGGTATAGCTCCTACAATGAGCAGTTCTTC
TRBV13	TRBJ2-3	.	TRBD2	CASSSPSGDTRTDTQYF	TGTGCCAGCAGCTCACCTAGCGGAGATACTAGGACAGATACGCAGTATTTT
TRBV2	TRBJ2-1	.	TRBD1	CASSEEGTGVGEQFF	TGTGCCAGCAGTGAAGAGGGGACAGGGGTAGGTGAGCAGTTCTTC
TRBV6-4	TRBJ2-1	few	TRBD2	CASSDGGENGEQFF	TGTGCCAGCAGTGACGGGGGGGAGAACGGTGAGCAGTTCTTC
TRBV7-3	TRBJ2-7	.	TRBD2	CASSSGLGSSYEQYF	TGTGCCAGCAGCTCCGGACTAGGGAGCTCCTACGAGCAGTACTTC
TRBV2	TRBJ1-5	.	TRBD1	CASNRGLDQPQHF	TGTGCCTCTAACAGGGGTTTGGATCAGCCCCAGCATTTT
TRBV7-9	TRBJ2-1	.	TRBD2	CASSFPGLEQFF	TGTGCCAGCAGCTTTCCGGGACTAGAGCAGTTCTTC
TRBV6-4	TRBJ2-3	.	.	CASSDSVGDSTDTQYF	TGTGCCAGCAGTGACTCTGTAGGAGACTCCACAGATACGCAGTATTTT
TRBV7-9	TRBJ1-2	.	TRBD1	CASSFTGGDYGYTF	TGTGCCAGCAGCTTTACAGGGGGTGACTATGGCTACACCTTC
TRBV4-1	TRBJ2-6	.	TRBD1	CASSQSGTGQAGANVLTF	TGCGCCAGCAGCCAATCCGGGACAGGGCAAGCTGGGGCCAACGTCCTGACTTTC
TRBV6-5	TRBJ2-1	.	TRBD2	CASSALAGGYNEQFF	TGTGCCAGCAGCGCGCTAGCGGGTGGATACAATGAGCAGTTCTTC
TRBV7-9	TRBJ1-6	.	TRBD1	CASSLVPKRTGYNSPLHF	TGTGCCAGCAGCTTAGTACCTAAAAGGACAGGCTATAATTCACCCCTCCACTTT
TRBV5-1	TRBJ2-2	.	TRBD2	CASSLVAGVNTGELFF	TGCGCCAGCAGCTTAGTAGCGGGAGTGAACACCGGGGAGCTGTTTTTT
TRBV9	TRBJ1-1	.	.	CASTAGFFMNTEAFF	TGTGCCAGCACTGCGGGCTTCTTCATGAACACTGAAGCTTTCTTT
TRBV6-5	TRBJ1-5	.	.	CASSYPNGHQPQHF	TGTGCCAGCAGTTACCCGAATGGCCATCAGCCCCAGCATTTT
TRBV6-4	TRBJ2-1	.	TRBD2	CASSDSPSGVYNEQFF	TGTGCCAGCAGTGATTCGCCTAGCGGGGTTTACAATGAGCAGTTCTTC
TRBV10-3	TRBJ1-4	.	TRBD1	CAISDIQGAGEKLFF	TGTGCCATCAGTGACATACAGGGGGCGGGCGAAAAACTGTTTTTT
TRBV5-1	TRBJ1-3	.	.	CASSQGKAGNTIYF	TGCGCCAGCAGCCAGGGGAAGGCTGGAAACACCATATATTTT
TRBV11-2	TRBJ2-5	.	TRBD2	CASSPRLAGGAETQYF	TGTGCCAGCAGCCCTCGACTAGCGGGAGGGGCAGAGACCCAGTACTTC
TRBV5-8	TRBJ1-6	.	.	CASSLTGTNSPLHF	TGTGCCAGCAGCTTGACAGGGACGAATTCACCCCTCCACTTT
TRBV7-2	TRBJ2-7	.	.	CASSTRGGKRVNEQYF	TGTGCCAGCAGCACCAGAGGCGGGAAGCGGGTAAATGAGCAGTACTTC
TRBV6-5	TRBJ2-3	.	.	CASSRDGIDTQYF	TGTGCCAGCAGTCGTGACGGGATAGATACGCAGTATTTT
TRBV7-2	TRBJ1-4	.	TRBD1	CASSLATGNEKLFF	TGTGCCAGCAGCTTAGCGACAGGGAACGAAAAACTGTTTTTT
TRBV7-8	TRBJ1-5	.	.	CASSLGGGGQPQHF	TGTGCCAGCAGCTTGGGGGGGGGAGGTCAGCCCCAGCATTTT
TRBV9	TRBJ2-1	.	TRBD2	CASSVALAGGAEQFF	TGTGCCAGCAGCGTAGCGCTAGCGGGGGGGGCTGAGCAGTTCTTC
TRBV2	TRBJ2-5	.	.	CASSEDLDRGGQETQYF	TGTGCCAGCAGTGAAGATTTAGATCGAGGGGGCCAAGAGACCCAGTACTTC
TRBV10-1	TRBJ2-3	once	TRBD2	CASSGGTSGRTDTQYF	TGCGCCAGCAGTGGGGGGACTAGCGGGAGGACAGATACGCAGTATTTT
TRBV19	TRBJ1-4	.	TRBD1	CASSGTGVGNEKLFF	TGTGCCAGTAGTGGGACAGGGGTGGGGAATGAAAAACTGTTTTTT
TRBV13	TRBJ1-4	.	.	CASSYRRGGANEKLFF	TGTGCCAGCAGCTACCGTCGCGGGGGAGCTAATGAAAAACTGTTTTTT
TRBV6-4	TRBJ2-1	.	TRBD2	CASSGLAGDREQFF	TGTGCCAGCAGTGGACTAGCGGGAGATCGGGAGCAGTTCTTC
TRBV19	TRBJ2-7	.	TRBD1	CASSISQGASYEQYF	TGTGCCAGTAGTATTTCACAGGGGGCCTCCTACGAGCAGTACTTC
TRBV5-5	TRBJ1-1	.	TRBD1	CASSQYRTGVTEAFF	TGTGCCAGCAGCCAGTACAGGACAGGGGTTACTGAAGCTTTCTTT
TRBV19	TRBJ2-5	.	.	CASSTSGSGVGETQYF	TGTGCCAGTAGTACCTCGGGATCCGGAGTCGGAGAGACCCAGTACTTC
TRBV6-4	TRBJ2-1	.	TRBD2	CASSVAAGGHVDEQFF	TGTGCCAGCAGTGTGGCGGCGGGGGGGCACGTCGATGAGCAGTTCTTC
TRBV19	TRBJ1-1	.	.	CASTTTGNTEAFF	TGTGCCAGTACTACTACCGGGAACACTGAAGCTTTCTTT
TRBV5-1	TRBJ2-7	.	.	CASSPRLARGVEGNYEQYF	TGCGCCAGCAGCCCTAGACTAGCAAGGGGGGTAGAGGGTAACTACGAGCAGTACTTC
TRBV9	TRBJ2-2	.	.	CASSVVVSGELFF	TGTGCCAGCAGCGTAGTTGTGAGCGGGGAGCTGTTTTTT
TRBV7-2	TRBJ1-2	.	TRBD1	CASSFPQGAVTYGYTF	TGTGCCAGCAGCTTCCCTCAGGGGGCGGTCACCTATGGCTACACCTTC
TRBV10-1	TRBJ1-3	.	.	CASSEMLKEKDGNTIYF	TGCGCCAGCAGTGAGATGCTGAAGGAGAAGGATGGAAACACCATATATTTT
TRBV4-1	TRBJ1-2	.	TRBD1	CASSQDRGGLGYTF	TGCGCCAGCAGCCAAGATAGAGGGGGCTTGGGCTACACCTTC
TRBV10-3	TRBJ1-3	few	.	CAIRSPNSGNTIYF	TGTGCCATCAGGAGCCCCAACTCTGGAAACACCATATATTTT
TRBV2	TRBJ1-1	.	.	CASSVQGGRTEAFF	TGTGCCAGCAGTGTCCAGGGAGGAAGGACTGAAGCTTTCTTT
TRBV19	TRBJ1-5	.	.	CASIPVGGSGGPQHF	TGTGCCAGTATCCCGGTGGGCGGTAGCGGAGGACCCCAGCATTTT
TRBV30	TRBJ2-1	.	.	CAWSRGEQFF	TGTGCCTGGAGTAGGGGTGAGCAGTTCTTC
TRBV9	TRBJ1-2	.	.	CASSIRGGNYGYTF	TGTGCCAGCAGCATAAGGGGGGGGAACTATGGCTACACCTTC